This TCR beta chain was found in a study of cytomegalovirus exposure and HLA in healthy donors. Study-wide results and limits: Most TCR sequences were uncommon, yet certain public TCRs appeared in many donors. A later analysis by the authors found several of the most significant clusters apparently linked to common viral pathogens. According to the study, about 180 TCR beta chains were cytomegalovirus-associated.

The PCR had 60 Vbeta and 13 Jbeta primers. Original processing methods: A follow-up analysis tallied tens of millions of unique TCR beta chains, roughly 11 million shared. Measured with immunoSEQ multiplex PCR; TCRdb has only the in-frame clones, and not every one. The V and J calls and clone size come from that table; D and trimming were worked out from the DNA. This table holds 160,000 or so clones, almost 80% found once. For this clone: Antigen: not known.

What was sequenced was PBMCs. The origin of this receptor is a male donor in good health and CMV-seronegative.

DNA of the CDR3: TGCGCCAGCTCTAAGCGGGGGATCACAGATACGCAGTATTTT. It yields the protein CASSKRGITDTQYF. This chain uses TRBV5-1 with TRBJ2-3; 8 positions match TRBD2. Germline V CDR1 and CDR2: SGHRS, YFSETQ. This CDR3 contains 14 residues. Germline trimming cut 7 bases from V and 2 bases from J; bases unmatched to any gene: 6.